The source of this TCR beta chain is a study of PD-1 blockade in mismatch repair-deficient tumors. As for the study in general: Enrolled about 2013-2016, patients had progressing, pretreated mismatch repair-deficient cancers of about a dozen types. Study findings and constraints: Tumor-resident clones, often absent from pretreatment blood, expanded after pembrolizumab and then contracted.

About this clone itself: What it binds is not known.

Germline CDR1 is SGDLS and CDR2 is YYNGEE. The CDR3 sequence is 15 residues long. J gave up 10 bases and V 5 bases, and 14 bases lay outside the gene matches. PCR or immunohistochemistry showed mismatch repair deficiency in every enrolled patient. The TCR-sequenced patients were a few responders to pembrolizumab. Profiled with immunoSEQ multiplex PCR; TCRdb holds only in-frame clones, not every one. The table lists 120,000 or so clones, around 87% of them singletons. The receptor was isolated from an adult with mismatch repair-deficient cancer. The chain is built from TRBV9 and TRBJ1-1, with 10 bases identical to TRBD1. Sequencing used peripheral blood, obtained 44 weeks after starting pembrolizumab. The CDR3 here is CASRSQTGTGEGAFF. The CDR3 DNA reads TGTGCCAGCAGATCGCAAACCGGGACAGGGGAAGGAGCTTTCTTT. The full variable domain, in which reference TRBV9 and TRBJ1-1 provide the parts outside the CDR3, is DSGVTQTPKHLITATGQRVTLRCSPRSGDLSVYWYQQSLDQGLQFLIQYYNGEERAKGNILERFSAQQFPDLHSELNLSSLELGDSALYFCASRSQTGTGEGAFFGQGTRLTVV.